This TCR beta chain stems from a study of blood T cell repertoires in COVID-19. Study background: From the United States, Italy and Spain came samples of acute and convalescent COVID-19. PBMCs, B-cell-depleted T cells, or T cells were the source of the cDNA or gDNA that made up the material.

In the original processing: How many nucleated cells were present was estimated from reference gene primer amplification. Generated by immunoSEQ multiplex PCR, the TCRdb table keeps only in-frame clones and is missing some. From that table come the V and J calls and clone size; the DNA was used to work out D and trimming. The repertoire holds 25,000 to 35,000 clones, with around 86% as singletons. CDR3 length: 16 residues. With 3 bases clipped from V and 2 bases from J, the junction kept 9 bases outside the gene matches. The sequencing input was peripheral blood. The sequence came from a human donor in a cohort sampled during active COVID-19. The donor label of this sample is uncertain. The rearrangement uses TRBV5-3 and TRBJ2-3, with TRBD1 matching 7 bases. TRBV5-3 is marked as an open reading frame, function uncertain. CDR3 sequence reads: CARSYSGGRNTDTQYF. CDR3 in DNA: TGTGCCAGAAGCTATTCAGGGGGACGCAACACAGATACGCAGTATTTT.